These 12 T cell receptor beta chains share one sample of origin, sequenced in a study of cytomegalovirus exposure and HLA in healthy donors listed by TCRdb under 2017. Library preparation used the immunoSEQ multiplex PCR assay. For the multiplex PCR, a mixture combining 60 forward primers for TCR Vbeta segments and 13 reverse primers for TCR Jbeta segments was used. The clones in this table, taken by TCRdb from immuneACCESS, are in-frame only. Not every clone is retained; where verified, under half of the shortfall comes from an unresolved V gene, and the cause of the rest is unknown. The sample table contains roughly 240,000 clones; only one count was recorded for just under 80% of them. The ten most abundant clones make up around 0.45% of the sample. Sequenced: PBMCs. The receptor source for this set is a boy aged 5-17 years in good health and CMV-seronegative.

The chain employs TRBV5-6 and TRBJ1-6, with 9 bases fitting TRBD1. V was pared by 1 base and J by 10 bases, with 15 bases of the junction left unmatched. The V gene's germline CDR1 is SGHDT and CDR2 YYEEEE. CDR3 size: 18 residues. The CDR3 protein is CASSLYFSPGQGPSPLHF. As DNA, the CDR3 is TGTGCCAGCAGCTTGTACTTCTCTCCGGGACAGGGACCCTCACCCCTCCACTTT.

V and J are TRBV4-1 and TRBJ2-3, with 10 nucleotides matching TRBD1. This CDR3 has 16 amino acids. J was trimmed by 5 bases and V by 0 bases; bases with no gene match: 5. The germline gives CDR1 MGHRA, CDR2 YSYEKL. Here the CDR3 DNA reads TGCGCCAGCAGCCAAGATAGGGACAGGGGCAAAGATACGCAGTATTTT. Protein: CASSQDRDRGKDTQYF.

In its sample, this clone was seen a few times. The chain links TRBV25-1 to TRBJ1-2; tentative D call: TRBD1 (6 bases). Germline CDR1 and CDR2: MGHDK and SYGVNS. The CDR3 extends over 13 amino acids. The ends were cut back, 3 bases at V and 8 bases at J, with 13 bases in the middle. The CDR3 coding sequence is TGTGCCAGCAGTGAGGGGGGGCTGAGAGGCTACACCTTC. Translated: CASSEGGLRGYTF.

This chain joins TRBV5-1 and TRBJ2-2, with 9 bases that match TRBD2. The CDR3 has 15 residues. The V gene's germline CDR1 is SGHRS and CDR2 YFSETQ. With V trimmed by 3 bases and J by 3 bases, 3 bases remained unmatched. The CDR3 is CASSWERGDTGELFF. CDR3 DNA: TGCGCCAGCAGCTGGGAGCGGGGGGACACCGGGGAGCTGTTTTTT.

CDR3 region: CAGNRGRISNEKLFF. In DNA form, the CDR3 reads TGTGCCGGAAACAGGGGGCGTATATCTAATGAAAAACTGTTTTTT. V usage is TRBV6-1 and J usage is TRBJ1-4; 9 nucleotides match TRBD1. Germline trimming cut 11 bases from V and 3 bases from J; bases unmatched to any gene: 10. There are 15 residues in the CDR3. The germline CDR1 and CDR2 sequences are MNHNS and SASEGT.

V is TRBV27 and J is TRBJ1-1; D possibly corresponds to TRBD1 (6 bases). The CDR3 totals 13 residues. Deletions cut 5 bases from V and 5 bases from J, with 12 bases between. CDR1 is MNHEY and CDR2 is SMNVEV in the germline V gene (reference sequence). Written as DNA, the CDR3 is TGTGCCAGCAGTACACAGGGCAGGACTGAAGCTTTCTTT. This sequence encodes CASSTQGRTEAFF.

The chain recombines TRBV5-1 with TRBJ2-1; tentative D call: TRBD1 (5 bases). Germline-derived CDR1 and CDR2 are SGHRS and YFSETQ. The CDR3 contains 13 residues. V shed 4 bases and J shed 12 bases, with 17 bases lying between them. The CDR3, as DNA: TGCGCCAGCAGCGACGTGACAGCTATGGCGCAGTTCTTC. It specifies CASSDVTAMAQFF.

The rearrangement links TRBV19 to TRBJ1-1, with D maybe TRBD1 (5 bases). Trimming shortened V by 6 bases and J by 7 bases, and 18 bases separated the two germline ends. Germline V gene lookup returns CDR1 LNHDA and CDR2 SQIVND (reference sequence). This CDR3 comprises 14 residues. The CDR3 sequence: CASSYDLGASEAFF. In DNA form, the CDR3 reads TGTGCCAGTAGCTATGACCTTGGGGCAAGTGAAGCTTTCTTT. The full variable domain, rest sourced from reference TRBV19 and TRBJ1-1, is DGGITQSPKYLFRKEGQNVTLSCEQNLNHDAMYWYRQDPGQGLRLIYYSQIVNDFQKGDIAEGYSVSREKKESFPLTVTSAQKNPTAFYLCASSYDLGASEAFFGQGTRLTVV.

The V call is TRBV6-1, the J call TRBJ1-1, with D uncertain. V shed 4 bases and J shed 4 bases, with 10 bases lying between them. The CDR3 runs 13 residues. Germline-derived CDR1 and CDR2 are MNHNS and SASEGT. CDR3 bases: TGTGCCAGCAGTGGCCTGCGGGGCACTGAAGCTTTCTTT. It specifies CASSGLRGTEAFF.

V gene TRBV5-1 combines with J gene TRBJ2-7; TRBD2 agrees at 10 bases. Germline lookup yields CDR1 SGHRS and CDR2 YFSETQ. The CDR3 length is 17 residues. The ends lost 0 bases at V and 0 bases at J; junction bases unmatched: 6. The CDR3 reads CASSLAGLADFSYEQYF. CDR3 DNA: TGCGCCAGCAGCTTGGCCGGACTAGCGGATTTCTCCTACGAGCAGTACTTC.

This chain links TRBV10-3 with TRBJ2-7; TRBD2 might be the D (6 bases). Trimming stripped 10 bases from V and 0 bases from J, with 13 bases between. CDR1 and CDR2 (germline): ENHRY, SYGVKD. CDR3 size: 13 residues. In DNA, the CDR3 is TGTGCCACCTCCGGCGGGACCTCCTACGAGCAGTACTTC. This translates into CATSGGTSYEQYF.

V gene TRBV30 combines with J gene TRBJ2-5, with TRBD1 identical over 7 bases. The CDR3 is 13 amino acids. Germline V CDR1 and CDR2: GTSNPN, SVGIG (reference sequence). V was clipped by 4 bases and J by 2 bases; unmatched bases: 4. In DNA form, the CDR3 reads TGTGCCTGGACCCGGGACAGACAAGAGACCCAGTACTTC. As protein: CAWTRDRQETQYF.